This T cell receptor (beta chain) was obtained from a study of cytomegalovirus exposure and HLA in healthy donors. Points from the study as a whole: A missense variant in DCLRE1C was later tied to TCR beta V- and J-gene trimming. Rarity characterized most TCR sequences, yet some public TCRs appeared in many donors. A later analysis showed that HLA-associated TCR beta chains had undergone more clonal expansion than equally common others.

Trimming at V came to 2 bases and at J to 10 bases, leaving 5 bases not matched to a gene. CDR1 is WSHSY and CDR2 is SAAADI in the germline V gene. The CDR3 is made up of 14 amino acids. A note on this clone: Its antigen is not known.

PCR employed 60 Vbeta and 13 Jbeta primers. Profiled with immunoSEQ multiplex PCR; TCRdb holds only in-frame clones, not every one. The data hold some 110,000 clones, with 74% observed a single time. This chain connects TRBV10-2 to TRBJ1-6, with 7 bases identical to TRBD1. This sequence was found in a woman aged 50 to 60 in good health and CMV-seropositive. The specimen was PBMCs. The chain's CDR3 is CASSEQGESSPLHF. CDR3 coding DNA: TGCGCCAGCAGTGAGCAGGGGGAGTCATCACCCCTCCACTTT.